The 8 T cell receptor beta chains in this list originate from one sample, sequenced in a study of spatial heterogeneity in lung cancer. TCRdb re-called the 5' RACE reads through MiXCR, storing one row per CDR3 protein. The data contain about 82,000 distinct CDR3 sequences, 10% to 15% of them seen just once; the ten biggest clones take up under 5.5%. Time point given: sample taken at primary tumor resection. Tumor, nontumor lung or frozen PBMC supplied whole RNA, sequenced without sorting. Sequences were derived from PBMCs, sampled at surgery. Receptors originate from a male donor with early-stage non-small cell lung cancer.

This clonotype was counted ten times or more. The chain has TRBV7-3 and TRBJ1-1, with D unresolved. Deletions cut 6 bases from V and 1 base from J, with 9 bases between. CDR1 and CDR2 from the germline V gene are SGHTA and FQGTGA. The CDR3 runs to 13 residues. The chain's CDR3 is CASSLYENTEAFF. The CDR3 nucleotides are TGTGCCAGCAGTCTCTATGAGAACACTGAAGCTTTCTTT.

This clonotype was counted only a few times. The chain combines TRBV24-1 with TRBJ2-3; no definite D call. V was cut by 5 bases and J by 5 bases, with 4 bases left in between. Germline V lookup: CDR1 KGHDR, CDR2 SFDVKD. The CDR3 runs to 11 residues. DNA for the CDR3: TGTGCCACCAGTGCTAAAGATACGCAGTATTTT. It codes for CATSAKDTQYF.

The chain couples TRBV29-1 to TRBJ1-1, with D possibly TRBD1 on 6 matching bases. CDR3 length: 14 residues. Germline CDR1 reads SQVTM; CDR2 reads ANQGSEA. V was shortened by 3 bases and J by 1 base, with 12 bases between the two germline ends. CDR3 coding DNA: TGCAGCGTTGACCCAGGGGCCACGAACACTGAAGCTTTCTTT. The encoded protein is CSVDPGATNTEAFF.

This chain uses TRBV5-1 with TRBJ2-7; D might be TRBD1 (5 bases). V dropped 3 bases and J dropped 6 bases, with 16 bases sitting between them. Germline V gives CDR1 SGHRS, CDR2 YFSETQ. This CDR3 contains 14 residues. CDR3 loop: CASSSPPDRSEQYF. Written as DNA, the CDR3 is TGCGCCAGCAGCTCCCCCCCCGACAGAAGCGAGCAGTACTTC. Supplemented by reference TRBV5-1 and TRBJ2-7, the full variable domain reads KAGVTQTPRYLIKTRGQQVTLSCSPISGHRSVSWYQQTPGQGLQFLFEYFSETQRNKGNFPGRFSGRQFSNSRSEMNVSTLELGDSALYLCASSSPPDRSEQYFGPGTRLTVT.

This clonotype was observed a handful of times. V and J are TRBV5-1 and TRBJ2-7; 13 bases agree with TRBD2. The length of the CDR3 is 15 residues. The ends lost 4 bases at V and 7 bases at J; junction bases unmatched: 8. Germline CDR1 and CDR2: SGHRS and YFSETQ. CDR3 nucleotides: TGCGCCAGCAGCACCTGGACTAGCGGGGGAGAGGAGCAGTACTTC. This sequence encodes CASSTWTSGGEEQYF.

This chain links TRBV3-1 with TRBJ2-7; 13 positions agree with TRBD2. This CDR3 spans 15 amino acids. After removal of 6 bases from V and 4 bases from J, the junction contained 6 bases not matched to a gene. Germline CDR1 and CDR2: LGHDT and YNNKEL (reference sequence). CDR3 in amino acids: CASSQTSGGWYEQYF. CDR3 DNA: TGTGCCAGCAGTCAGACTAGCGGGGGGTGGTACGAGCAGTACTTC.

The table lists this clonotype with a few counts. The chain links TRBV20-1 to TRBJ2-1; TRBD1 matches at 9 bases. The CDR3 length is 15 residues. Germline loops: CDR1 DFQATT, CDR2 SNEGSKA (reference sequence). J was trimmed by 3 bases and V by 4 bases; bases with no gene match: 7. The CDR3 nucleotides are TGCAGTGCTAAGTCTGGGACAGGGCTCTACAATGAGCAGTTCTTC. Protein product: CSAKSGTGLYNEQFF.

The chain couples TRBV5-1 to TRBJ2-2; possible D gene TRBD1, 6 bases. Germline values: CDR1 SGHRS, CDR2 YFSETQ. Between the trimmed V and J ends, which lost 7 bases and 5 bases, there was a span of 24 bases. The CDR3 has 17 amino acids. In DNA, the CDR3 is TGCGCCAGCGGTGCGCTTCCCAGGGGTAGGAATACCGGGGAGCTGTTTTTT. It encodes CASGALPRGRNTGELFF.